The 31 T cell receptor beta chains below all came from one sample that was sequenced in a study of early T cells in non-severe SARS-CoV-2 infection (dated by TCRdb to the early 2020s). Library preparation used 5' RACE. The data were produced on a NextSeq 500. The public reads were run again by TCRdb, first through fastp at Q25 and then through MiXCR, and only productive beta chains were kept. Merged by CDR3 protein, the rows form single entries marked with the most common genes and DNA. For this sample there are roughly 28,000 distinct CDR3 sequences; about 5% appear just once. The ten largest account for approximately 5.6% of the sample. Specimen: whole blood. These receptors came from an adult who was a healthcare worker with PCR-confirmed SARS-CoV-2 infection or an uninfected control (not recorded which).

There are a few counts of this clonotype. This rearrangement joins TRBV7-6 to TRBJ2-7; tentatively, D is TRBD1 (6 bases). V lost 6 bases to trimming and J lost 4 bases, with 10 bases between them. CDR3 length equals 12 residues. The germline CDR1 and CDR2 sequences are SGHVS and FNYEAQ. CDR3 amino acids: CASSNREYEQYF. The CDR3 DNA reads as TGTGCCAGCAGTAACAGGGAGTACGAGCAGTACTTC.

The chain employs TRBV10-2 and TRBJ2-7; no definite D call. CDR3 length equals 13 residues. CDR1 and CDR2 (germline): WSHSY, SAAADI. The germline V and J ends were trimmed by 7 bases and 3 bases, with 13 bases remaining between them. The CDR3 reads CASTPGRNYEQYF. CDR3 DNA: TGCGCCAGCACCCCCGGACGCAACTACGAGCAGTACTTC.

This clonotype was found many times. V usage is TRBV9 and J usage is TRBJ2-5; TRBD2 matches at 7 bases. J lost 2 bases, V lost 3 bases, and 7 bases had no gene match. There are 15 residues in the CDR3. From germline, CDR1 is SGDLS and CDR2 YYNGEE. The CDR3, as DNA: TGTGCCAGCAGCGGCGGGAGCAAAAAACAAGAGACCCAGTACTTC. It yields the protein CASSGGSKKQETQYF.

The sample holds many counts of this clonotype. This chain links TRBV11-1 with TRBJ2-2; the D is unclear. The germline V and J ends were trimmed by 7 bases and 8 bases, with 14 bases remaining between them. CDR3 length: 13 amino acids. CDR1 is SGHAT and CDR2 is FQDESV in the germline V gene (reference sequence). CDR3 amino acids: CASTLSTTGELFF. The CDR3 bases are TGTGCCAGCACCCTTTCGACGACTGGGGAGCTGTTTTTT. The entire variable domain, with the rest obtained from reference TRBV11-1 and TRBJ2-2, is as follows: EAEVAQSPRYKITEKSQAVAFWCDPISGHATLYWYRQILGQGPELLVQFQDESVVDDSQLPKDRFSAERLKGVDSTLKIQPAELGDSAMYLCASTLSTTGELFFGEGSRLTVL.

This clonotype was seen repeatedly, ten times or more. The chain has TRBV7-2 and TRBJ2-3, with D uncertain. Germline V gene data show CDR1 as SGHTA and CDR2 as FQGNSA. This CDR3 spans 15 amino acids. V was pared by 2 bases and J by 5 bases, with 14 bases between. The CDR3 DNA reads as TGTGCCAGCAGCTTATTGGGCCGGTCGGAAGATACGCAGTATTTT. Translation gives CASSLLGRSEDTQYF.

In regard to this clonotype: A much larger clone is a single base away; this may be a read error. J is TRBJ1-1 and V is TRBV7-9, with TRBD1 identical over 8 bases. Germline-derived CDR1 and CDR2 are SEHNR and FQNEAQ (reference sequence). This CDR3 has 15 amino acids. This chain's CDR3 is CVSSLGAGGDTEAFF. The CDR3 DNA reads TGTGTCAGCAGCTTAGGGGCAGGGGGCGACACTGAAGCTTTCTTT.

This clonotype was seen ten or more times. The chain uses TRBV6-5 and TRBJ1-1; D is undetermined. The germline V and J ends were trimmed by 2 bases and 0 bases, with 13 bases remaining between them. This CDR3 contains 16 residues. CDR1 is MNHEY, CDR2 SVGAGI, per germline. The CDR3 nucleotides are TGTGCCAGCAGTTACGGGCACATAACCATGAACACTGAAGCTTTCTTT. This sequence encodes CASSYGHITMNTEAFF.

This clonotype showed up just a few times. V is TRBV7-9 and J is TRBJ1-1, with 7 bases identical to TRBD1. CDR1 and CDR2 from the germline V gene are SEHNR and FQNEAQ (reference sequence). CDR3 length: 18 amino acids. J lost 3 bases, V lost 1 base, and 14 bases had no gene match. The CDR3 loop reads CASSLVDRRQLNDTEAFF. The DNA for the CDR3 is TGTGCCAGCAGCTTAGTGGACAGGCGCCAGCTCAACGACACTGAAGCTTTCTTT.

This clonotype has at least ten counts. The J gene is TRBJ2-3, the V gene TRBV7-6; D uncertain. The V gene's germline CDR1 is SGHVS and CDR2 FNYEAQ. The CDR3 is made up of 14 amino acids. Trimming took off 1 base at V and 1 base at J, with 6 bases between the two ends. Here the CDR3 reads CASSLVGRTDTQYF. The CDR3 bases are TGTGCCAGCAGCTTAGTAGGACGCACAGATACGCAGTATTTT. The full variable domain, in which reference TRBV7-6 and TRBJ2-3 provide the parts outside the CDR3, is GAGVSQSPRYKVTKRGQDVALRCDPISGHVSLYWYRQALGQGPEFLTYFNYEAQQDKSGLPNDRFSAERPEGSISTLTIQRTEQRDSAMYRCASSLVGRTDTQYFGPGTRLTVL.

Many counts were recorded for this clonotype. The rearrangement uses TRBV12-3 or TRBV12-4 and TRBJ2-6; the D gene is possibly TRBD1 (6 bases). V lost 6 bases to trimming and J lost 4 bases, with 7 bases between them. The CDR3 covers 13 residues. This chain's CDR3 is CASRGTGANVLTF. For the CDR3, the DNA is TGTGCCAGCAGGGGGACAGGGGCCAACGTCCTGACTTTC.

This clonotype was counted a few times. The rearrangement links TRBV2 to TRBJ2-3; either TRBD1 or TRBD2 may fit D (5 bases each). Germline V lookup: CDR1 SNHLY, CDR2 FYNNEI. This CDR3 has 15 residues. V was trimmed by 6 bases and J by 5 bases, leaving 18 bases between them. DNA for the CDR3: TGTGCCAGCAGCGGGGTAGGGACCTTTATAGATACGCAGTATTTT. Its protein is CASSGVGTFIDTQYF.

At least ten counts were recorded for this clonotype. The DNA for the CDR3 is TGTGCCAGCAGCTTGTTACCCCGGCCGGGGCTGGATACGCAGTATTTT. It yields the protein CASSLLPRPGLDTQYF. The rearrangement joins TRBV5-5 to TRBJ2-3; either TRBD1 or TRBD2 may fit D (5 bases each). The ends were cut back, 1 base at V and 6 bases at J, with 18 bases in the middle. The CDR3 sequence is 16 residues long. Germline loops: CDR1 SGHKS, CDR2 YYEKEE (reference sequence).

This clonotype was seen many times. The V gene is TRBV29-1, the J gene TRBJ2-3; D is tentatively TRBD1 or TRBD2 (7 bases each). V was shortened by 7 bases and J by 2 bases, with 16 bases between the two germline ends. The CDR3 sequence is 14 residues long. In germline, CDR1 is SQVTM, CDR2 ANQGSEA. CDR3 in amino acids: CSEKGAGDTDTQYF. CDR3 bases: TGCAGCGAGAAGGGGGCGGGGGACACAGATACGCAGTATTTT.

This chain connects TRBV9 to TRBJ2-6; D ambiguous. Germline V gene data show CDR1 as SGDLS and CDR2 as YYNGEE. The CDR3 extends over 17 amino acids. Trimming removed 0 bases at V and 1 base at J, with 11 bases between. The CDR3 DNA sequence: TGTGCCAGCAGCGTAGCCCCGGGTTCGTCTGGGGCCAACGTCCTGACTTTC. Translated: CASSVAPGSSGANVLTF.

Many counts were recorded for this clonotype. The V call is TRBV7-2, the J call TRBJ1-4; a weak D match, TRBD1 (5 bases). The CDR3 runs 15 residues. Deletions cut 5 bases from V and 7 bases from J, with 17 bases between. Germline V CDR1 and CDR2: SGHTA, FQGNSA. CDR3 amino acids: CASSIHDGTAEKLFF. The CDR3 DNA reads TGTGCCAGCAGCATACATGATGGGACGGCTGAAAAACTGTTTTTT.

This clonotype was counted at least ten times. The chain couples TRBV9 to TRBJ1-1, with unresolved D. Germline V CDR1 and CDR2: SGDLS, YYNGEE. The CDR3 has 15 amino acids. Between the trimmed V and J ends, which lost 2 bases and 2 bases, there was a span of 13 bases. CDR3 sequence: CASSVEVHQNTEAFF. CDR3 DNA: TGTGCCAGCAGCGTCGAGGTCCATCAAAACACTGAAGCTTTCTTT.

In its sample, this clonotype was seen many times. V usage is TRBV6-5 and J usage is TRBJ2-2; 8 bases fit TRBD2. This CDR3 comprises 16 residues. V trimming: 6 bases; J trimming: 4 bases; junction bases outside the gene matches: 10. Germline V gene data show CDR1 as MNHEY and CDR2 as SVGAGI. The CDR3: CASSKGGGWGTGELFF. The CDR3 DNA reads as TGTGCCAGCAGCAAAGGCGGGGGGTGGGGCACCGGGGAGCTGTTTTTT.

The chain links TRBV9 to TRBJ2-4; possibly TRBD1 for D (6 bases). Per the germline V gene, CDR1 is SGDLS and CDR2 is YYNGEE. The CDR3 sequence is 15 residues long. V was trimmed by 3 bases and J by 6 bases, leaving 16 bases between them. The CDR3 region is CASSGTVGGANIQYF. CDR3 nucleotide sequence: TGTGCCAGCAGCGGGACGGTAGGGGGAGCAAACATTCAGTACTTC.

The table lists this clonotype with many counts. The chain recombines TRBV4-3 with TRBJ2-5; D is uncertain. The CDR3 has 16 amino acids. V lost 4 bases, J lost 2 bases, and 17 bases lay in between. CDR1 and CDR2 (germline): LGHNA, YSLEER. As DNA, the CDR3 is TGCGCCAGCAGCCCAGCAGGTGAAGGTCATCAAGAGACCCAGTACTTC. Amino acids: CASSPAGEGHQETQYF.

This clonotype was seen repeatedly, ten times or more. The chain links TRBV18 to TRBJ2-3; 10 bases fit TRBD2. V shed 3 bases, J shed 0 bases, and the junction held 0 bases outside the gene matches. This CDR3 is 15 amino acids long. The germline CDR1 and CDR2 sequences are KGHSH and LQKENI. The CDR3 loop reads CASSPGLASTDTQYF. The CDR3 bases are TGTGCCAGCTCACCGGGACTAGCGAGCACAGATACGCAGTATTTT.

Many counts were recorded for this clonotype. The rearrangement links TRBV19 to TRBJ2-3; TRBD1 matches at 8 bases. Germline V gene lookup returns CDR1 LNHDA and CDR2 SQIVND (reference sequence). This CDR3 is 15 amino acids long. V lost 4 bases and J lost 2; bases outside the gene matches: 5. Here the CDR3 DNA reads TGTGCCAGTAGTAGGGCGACAGGGGCCACAGATACGCAGTATTTT. Protein sequence: CASSRATGATDTQYF.

This clonotype was observed at least ten times. This chain connects TRBV6-6 to TRBJ2-1; TRBD2 matches at 7 bases. Trimming took 0 bases from V and 9 from J; bases not matched to a gene: 14. Germline values: CDR1 MNHNY, CDR2 SVGAGI (reference sequence). The CDR3 is 17 amino acids. The CDR3 sequence is CASSYSRVTSERSEQFF. The CDR3 DNA reads as TGTGCCAGCAGTTACTCGCGGGTTACTAGCGAGCGGAGTGAGCAGTTCTTC.

This clonotype was recorded many times. The chain joins TRBV6-5 to TRBJ2-7; D may be TRBD1 (6 bases). The CDR3 length is 17 residues. Trimming stripped 2 bases from V and 0 bases from J, with 17 bases between. Germline CDR1 and CDR2: MNHEY and SVGAGI. CDR3 in amino acids: CASSYDWYDRSSYEQYF. CDR3 in DNA: TGTGCCAGCAGTTACGATTGGTACGACAGGAGCTCCTACGAGCAGTACTTC.

The J gene is TRBJ2-1, the V gene TRBV7-6, with 10 bases fitting TRBD1. The CDR3 spans 17 residues. The junction had 14 bases not matched to a gene; V was cut back by 5 bases and J by 7 bases. Germline V CDR1 and CDR2: SGHVS, FNYEAQ. The CDR3 protein is CASSTNSGTGVGNEQFF. DNA for the CDR3: TGTGCCAGCAGCACAAACTCCGGGACAGGGGTGGGTAATGAGCAGTTCTTC. The full variable domain, its missing parts supplied by reference TRBV7-6 and TRBJ2-1, is GAGVSQSPRYKVTKRGQDVALRCDPISGHVSLYWYRQALGQGPEFLTYFNYEAQQDKSGLPNDRFSAERPEGSISTLTIQRTEQRDSAMYRCASSTNSGTGVGNEQFFGPGTRLTVL.

This clonotype is deemed medium-sized. The rearrangement joins TRBV4-2 to TRBJ1-5; a weak D match, TRBD1 (6 bases). CDR1 is LGHNA and CDR2 is YNFKEQ in the germline V gene. The CDR3 has 15 amino acids. Between the trimmed V and J ends, which lost 0 bases and 4 bases, there was a span of 10 bases. This CDR3 reads CASSQERGGNQPQHF. The CDR3 DNA reads TGTGCCAGCAGCCAAGAAAGGGGGGGGAATCAGCCCCAGCATTTT.

In this sample, this clonotype turned up many times. The chain is built from TRBV7-2 and TRBJ1-4; the match to TRBD1 covers 8 bases. CDR1 and CDR2 (germline): SGHTA, FQGNSA. With V trimmed by 2 bases and J by 6 bases, 5 bases remained unmatched. The CDR3 loop spans 15 amino acids. The DNA for the CDR3 is TGTGCCAGCAGCTTAAGGAACAGGGGGGATGAAAAACTGTTTTTT. Amino acids: CASSLRNRGDEKLFF. The whole variable domain, filled in from reference TRBV7-2 and TRBJ1-4, reads GAGVSQSPSNKVTEKGKDVELRCDPISGHTALYWYRQSLGQGLEFLIYFQGNSAPDKSGLPSDRFSAERTGGSVSTLTIQRTQQEDSAVYLCASSLRNRGDEKLFFGSGTQLSVL.

This clonotype was counted ten times or more. This chain uses TRBV7-6 with TRBJ2-1, with 8 nucleotides matching TRBD2. Germline CDR1 SGHVS, CDR2 FNYEAQ. V lost 5 bases and J lost 8; bases outside the gene matches: 11. This CDR3 spans 15 amino acids. The CDR3 nucleotides read TGTGCCAGCAGCCCCGGACTAGCCCTAAGCGATGAGCAGTTCTTC. This codes for CASSPGLALSDEQFF.

This chain connects TRBV5-6 to TRBJ2-7; a possible D gene is TRBD1 (6 bases). V lost 3 bases, J lost 2 bases, and 12 bases lay in between. This CDR3 comprises 14 residues. Per germline, CDR1 SGHDT and CDR2 YYEEEE. CDR3 coding DNA: TGTGCCAGCAGCTCCCCCGGGACACCCTACGAGCAGTACTTC. This sequence encodes CASSSPGTPYEQYF.

This clonotype has more than one count but fewer than ten. The V and J genes are TRBV6-6 and TRBJ2-7; D gene uncertain. V gave up 7 bases and J gave up 4 bases, with 11 bases separating them. There are 12 residues in the CDR3. Germline assignment: CDR1 MNHNY and CDR2 SVGAGI (reference sequence). The CDR3 region is CASNGFTYEQYF. In DNA, the CDR3 is TGTGCCAGCAACGGGTTTACTTACGAGCAGTACTTC.

In this sample, this clonotype turned up many times. V and J are TRBV12-3 or TRBV12-4 and TRBJ2-1; D is perhaps TRBD2 (5 bases). This CDR3 region has 14 residues. V shed 5 bases and J shed 5 bases, with 13 bases lying between them. CDR3 sequence reads: CASSPTGIHNEQFF. The CDR3 region has the DNA TGTGCCAGCAGTCCCACCGGGATCCACAATGAGCAGTTCTTC.

This clonotype was seen ten or more times. The chain carries TRBV7-6 and TRBJ2-5, with D perhaps matching TRBD1 or TRBD2 (5 bases each). Trimming shortened V by 3 bases and J by 3 bases, and 11 bases separated the two germline ends. There are 14 residues in the CDR3. The germline V gene encodes CDR1 SGHVS and CDR2 FNYEAQ. Here the CDR3 reads CASSLGEKKETQYF. The CDR3 DNA sequence: TGTGCCAGCAGCTTGGGGGAGAAGAAAGAGACCCAGTACTTC.